The entry below gives a single T cell receptor beta chain sequence along with its context. This sample was taken from a study of blood T cell repertoires in COVID-19. Study summary: From T cells, B-cell-depleted T cells, or PBMCs came the material, which was cDNA or gDNA.

Resolution of symptoms, clearance, or two negative PCRs was present in recovered Cohort 3 donors. CDR1 and CDR2 (germline): LGHNA, YSLEER. Trimming left V 0 bases short and J 4 bases short, with 12 bases between. There are 15 residues in the CDR3. Under the authors' procedure: It was from reference gene primer amplification that nucleated cell counts were estimated. Here immunoSEQ multiplex PCR was the method, and the copy in TCRdb shows in-frame clones only, minus some. V, J and clone size are taken as reported in that table, and D and trimming were inferred from the DNA itself. The data show about 330,000 clones, with about 90% seen just once and 1% held by the top ten.

The chain has TRBV4-3 and TRBJ1-2; D remains unclear. Input material: PBMCs or T cells enriched from blood (not recorded which). The TCR was taken from a woman in her 30s who had recovered from COVID-19. The CDR3 DNA reads TGCGCCAGCAGCCAAGACCGAACAGTTGCCTATGGCTACACCTTC. It is translated as CASSQDRTVAYGYTF.